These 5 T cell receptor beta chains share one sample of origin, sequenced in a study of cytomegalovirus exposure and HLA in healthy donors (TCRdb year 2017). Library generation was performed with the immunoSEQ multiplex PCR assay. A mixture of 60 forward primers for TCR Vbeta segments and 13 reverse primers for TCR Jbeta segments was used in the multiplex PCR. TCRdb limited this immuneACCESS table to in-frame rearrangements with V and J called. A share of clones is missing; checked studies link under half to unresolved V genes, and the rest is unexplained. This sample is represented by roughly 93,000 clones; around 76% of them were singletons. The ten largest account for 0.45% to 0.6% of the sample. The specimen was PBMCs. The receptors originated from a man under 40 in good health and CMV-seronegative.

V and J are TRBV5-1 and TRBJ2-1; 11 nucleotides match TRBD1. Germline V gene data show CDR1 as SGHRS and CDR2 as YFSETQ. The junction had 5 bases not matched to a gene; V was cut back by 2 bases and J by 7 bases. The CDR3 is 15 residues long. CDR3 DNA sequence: TGCGCCAGCAGCTTAGGGGACAGGGGGGGGAATGAGCAGTTCTTC. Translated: CASSLGDRGGNEQFF.

For the CDR3, the DNA is TGCAGCGTTAAACCGGGCAGGGAAGGAACTGAAGCTTTCTTT. Translation gives CSVKPGREGTEAFF. The chain uses TRBV29-1 and TRBJ1-1, with D perhaps matching TRBD1 (5 bases). V lost 5 bases and J 5 bases, leaving 18 bases between the germline ends. This CDR3 is 14 amino acids long. The germline V gene encodes CDR1 SQVTM and CDR2 ANQGSEA.

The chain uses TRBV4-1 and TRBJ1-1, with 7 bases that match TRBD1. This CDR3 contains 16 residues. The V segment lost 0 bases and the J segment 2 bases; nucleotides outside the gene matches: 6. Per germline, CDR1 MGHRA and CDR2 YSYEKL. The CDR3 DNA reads TGCGCCAGCAGCCAAGATCCGGGACAGATTAACACTGAAGCTTTCTTT. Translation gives CASSQDPGQINTEAFF.

In DNA form, the CDR3 reads TGTGCCAGCAGCCGGCTTCAGGGAAGCGGGGAGCTGTTTTTT. Its protein is CASSRLQGSGELFF. The chain links TRBV7-3 to TRBJ2-2; perhaps TRBD1 as D (5 bases). The CDR3 extends over 14 amino acids. V lost 5 bases and J lost 7, with 14 bases in between. The germline CDR1 and CDR2 sequences are SGHTA and FQGTGA.

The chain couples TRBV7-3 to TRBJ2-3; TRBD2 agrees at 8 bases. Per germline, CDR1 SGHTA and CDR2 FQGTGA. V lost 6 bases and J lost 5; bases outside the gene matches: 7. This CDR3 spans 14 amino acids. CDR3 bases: TGTGCCAGCAGGATTAGCGGGGCCGAAGATACGCAGTATTTT. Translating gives CASRISGAEDTQYF.